This TCR beta chain appears in the sequencing data of a study of cytomegalovirus exposure and HLA in healthy donors. Primers for the PCR totalled 60 Vbeta and 13 Jbeta. Only in-frame clones appear in the TCRdb table, and some are missing; sequencing was by immunoSEQ multiplex PCR. This sample has about 160,000 clones, with 65% to 80% found just once. CDR3 length equals 16 residues. Trimming cost V 5 bases and J 7 bases, with 20 bases left between them. In germline, CDR1 is SGHDN, CDR2 FVKESK. Input material: PBMCs. The TCR originated in a woman in her 30s in good health and CMV-seronegative. V and J are TRBV14 and TRBJ1-4; the D is unclear. CDR3 region: CASSFAAGLFAEKLFF. As DNA, the CDR3 is TGTGCCAGCAGCTTCGCGGCCGGGTTGTTTGCTGAAAAACTGTTTTTT.